These 31 T cell receptor beta chains were sequenced from one sample in a study of immune evolution from preneoplasia to lung adenocarcinoma. TCRdb's table, derived via immunoSEQ multiplex PCR, lists solely in-frame clones and lacks some. This table has about 8,200 clones, 80% appearing once. The sequenced material came from FFPE adjacent normal lung tissue. The receptors derive from a person aged 70 to 85 with lung adenocarcinoma.

This clone was recorded a few times. The chain recombines TRBV4-1 with TRBJ2-2, with D tentatively TRBD1 or TRBD2 (6 bases each). V lost 0 bases, J lost 7 bases, and 15 bases lay in between. The CDR3 is 16 amino acids. Germline CDR1 reads MGHRA; CDR2 reads YSYEKL. Written as DNA, the CDR3 is TGCGCCAGCAGCCAAGAGCCGGGGGCACTGGTCGGGGAGCTGTTTTTT. Encoded protein: CASSQEPGALVGELFF.

V and J are TRBV11-3 and TRBJ2-7, with 8 bases fitting TRBD1. V lost 5 bases and J lost 7; bases outside the gene matches: 13. The CDR3 totals 15 residues. In germline, CDR1 is SGHNT, CDR2 YENEEA. The DNA for the CDR3 is TGTGCCAGCAGCGCCCGGACAGGGCTTCCCGGGGAGCAGTACTTC. This codes for CASSARTGLPGEQYF.

The sample holds one count of this clone. This chain uses TRBV5-4 with TRBJ1-4; 7 bases are a match to TRBD1. The CDR3 loop spans 13 amino acids. Unmatched junction bases numbered 4, after V lost 7 bases and J lost 4 bases. Germline assignment: CDR1 SGHNT and CDR2 YYREEE (reference sequence). The CDR3 DNA sequence: TGTGCCAGCCGGACAGGCCTTAATGAAAAACTGTTTTTT. Protein product: CASRTGLNEKLFF.

The J gene is TRBJ2-1, the V gene TRBV10-3; D is uncertain. Between the trimmed V and J ends, which lost 7 bases and 9 bases, there was a span of 7 bases. Germline assignment: CDR1 ENHRY and CDR2 SYGVKD. This CDR3 has 10 amino acids. CDR3 in amino acids: CAITPGEQFF. The CDR3 DNA reads as TGTGCCATCACCCCGGGTGAGCAGTTCTTC.

This clone has just a few counts. This rearrangement joins TRBV11-3 to TRBJ2-5; D not certain. The CDR3 is made up of 14 amino acids. Germline CDR1 and CDR2: SGHNT and YENEEA. V was shortened by 6 bases and J by 3 bases, with 14 bases between the two germline ends. CDR3: CASRKALQKETQYF. DNA of the CDR3: TGTGCCAGCAGAAAAGCGCTTCAAAAAGAGACCCAGTACTTC.

The gene calls are TRBV28 and TRBJ1-1; D might be TRBD1 (5 bases). Germline lookup yields CDR1 MDHEN and CDR2 SYDVKM. The CDR3 consists of 14 residues. Trimming stripped 10 bases from V and 1 base from J, with 16 bases between. The CDR3 sequence: CATRRGGTNTEAFF. For the CDR3, the DNA is TGTGCCACCCGGAGGGGAGGAACGAACACTGAAGCTTTCTTT.

The rearrangement uses TRBV10-1 and TRBJ2-2; 7 nucleotides line up with TRBD2. Germline-derived CDR1 and CDR2 are WNHNN and SYGVQD (reference sequence). CDR3 length equals 13 residues. Trimming cost V 6 bases and J 6 bases; bases outside gene matches: 4. The CDR3 is CASRGTIAGELFF. CDR3 in DNA: TGCGCCAGCAGAGGGACTATCGCCGGGGAGCTGTTTTTT.

The V and J genes are TRBV4-1 and TRBJ2-7, with TRBD2 matching 14 bases. Germline CDR1 reads MGHRA; CDR2 reads YSYEKL. The CDR3 length is 17 residues. V lost 4 bases, J lost 4 bases, and 9 bases stayed unmatched. CDR3 in DNA: TGCGCCAGCAGCCCCCCCGGGACTAGCGGGAGAGGATACGAGCAGTACTTC. Its translation is CASSPPGTSGRGYEQYF.

The J gene is TRBJ2-1, the V gene TRBV2, with 11 bases matching TRBD2. CDR1 is SNHLY and CDR2 is FYNNEI in the germline V gene. The CDR3 covers 15 residues. J was trimmed by 9 bases and V by 3 bases; bases with no gene match: 7. CDR3 amino acids: CASSDRVAGGGEQFF. CDR3 bases: TGTGCCAGCAGTGATCGGGTAGCGGGAGGGGGTGAGCAGTTCTTC.

The chain carries TRBV9 and TRBJ2-7; 7 bases align to TRBD1. V dropped 0 bases and J dropped 7; count of bases not matched to a gene: 10. The CDR3 is 15 amino acids. Germline V gene lookup returns CDR1 SGDLS and CDR2 YYNGEE. The CDR3 DNA sequence: TGTGCCAGCAGCGTAGAGGGACAGAGTTCTGATGAGCAGTACTTC. Its translation is CASSVEGQSSDEQYF.

The chain couples TRBV30 to TRBJ1-1; TRBD1 is a possible D gene (5 bases). V was trimmed by 2 bases and J by 2 bases, leaving 12 bases between them. This CDR3 is built from 14 residues. Per germline, CDR1 GTSNPN and CDR2 SVGIG (reference sequence). CDR3 sequence (DNA): TGTGCCTGGAGTAGGGCAGGGACTAACACTGAAGCTTTCTTT. It specifies CAWSRAGTNTEAFF.

This chain joins TRBV5-4 and TRBJ1-4, with a tentative D call TRBD1 (5 bases). V lost 4 bases and J 6 bases, leaving 13 bases between the germline ends. The germline V gene has CDR1 SGHNT and CDR2 YYREEE (reference sequence). The CDR3 contains 14 residues. The CDR3 DNA reads TGTGCCAGCAGCACCCGGGACGGGGATGAAAAACTGTTTTTT. Translation: CASSTRDGDEKLFF.

This sequence joins TRBV6-1 and TRBJ2-7; 7 positions match TRBD2. V gave up 7 bases and J gave up 2 bases; unmatched junction bases: 5. Germline-derived CDR1 and CDR2 are MNHNS and SASEGT. The CDR3 consists of 13 residues. The CDR3 region is CASKGLLTYEQYF. As DNA, the CDR3 is TGTGCCAGCAAGGGACTACTAACCTACGAGCAGTACTTC.

In DNA form, the CDR3 reads TGTGCCAGCAGCCAGAGGGGGGTTGGAGCAGATACGCAGTATTTT. This sequence encodes CASSQRGVGADTQYF. V is TRBV7-8 and J is TRBJ2-3, with D perhaps given as TRBD1 or TRBD2 (6 bases each). The CDR3 spans 15 residues. The V gene's germline CDR1 is SGHVS and CDR2 FQNEAQ. Trimming pared 5 bases from V and 4 bases from J, leaving 16 bases between.

The rearrangement links TRBV2 to TRBJ2-7; no clear D. The ends were cut back, 3 bases at V and 2 bases at J, with 14 bases in the middle. Germline CDR1 reads SNHLY; CDR2 reads FYNNEI. The CDR3 contains 15 residues. Here the CDR3 reads CASSESRIGTYEQYF. CDR3 coding DNA: TGTGCCAGCAGTGAGAGCAGGATAGGAACCTACGAGCAGTACTTC.

The chain is built from TRBV5-1 and TRBJ2-2, with D hard to call. The length of the CDR3 is 14 residues. V lost 5 bases, J lost 0 bases, and 8 bases lay in between. Per the germline V gene, CDR1 is SGHRS and CDR2 is YFSETQ. The CDR3 is CASRYGANTGELFF. CDR3 DNA: TGCGCCAGCAGATACGGCGCGAACACCGGGGAGCTGTTTTTT.

The genes are TRBV19 and TRBJ2-7; no reliable D call. From germline, CDR1 is LNHDA and CDR2 SQIVND (reference sequence). The CDR3 runs 12 residues. Trimming took off 6 bases at V and 3 bases at J, with 9 bases between the two ends. CDR3 sequence: CASSDNLYEQYF. The CDR3 DNA sequence: TGTGCCAGTAGCGACAACCTCTACGAGCAGTACTTC.

V usage is TRBV6-6 and J usage is TRBJ1-5; D perhaps matches TRBD1 (6 bases). The CDR3 sequence is 13 residues long. Germline loops: CDR1 MNHNY, CDR2 SVGAGI (reference sequence). V was shortened by 4 bases and J by 6 bases, with 10 bases between the two germline ends. The CDR3, as DNA: TGTGCCAGCAGTTCCCAGGGGATTCAGCCCCAGCATTTT. Translating it yields CASSSQGIQPQHF.

The chain couples TRBV28 to TRBJ1-5; a weak D match, TRBD1 (6 bases). V was shortened by 3 bases and J by 9 bases, with 12 bases between the two germline ends. The CDR3 extends over 13 amino acids. Germline V gene sequence: CDR1 MDHEN, CDR2 SYDVKM. CDR3 coding DNA: TGTGCCAGCAGTTTGAACGGGGGCCGGCCCCAGCATTTT. Its protein product is CASSLNGGRPQHF.

The rearrangement uses TRBV5-6 and TRBJ1-5; no clear D. The CDR3 covers 14 residues. Trimming stripped 0 bases from V and 4 bases from J, with 8 bases between. CDR1 SGHDT and CDR2 YYEEEE come from the germline V gene. The CDR3 loop reads CASSLGTVNQPQHF. DNA for the CDR3: TGTGCCAGCAGCTTGGGGACCGTAAATCAGCCCCAGCATTTT.

The chain joins TRBV6-5 to TRBJ2-7; D uncertain. The CDR3 consists of 12 residues. The germline V and J ends were trimmed by 4 bases and 2 bases, with 6 bases remaining between them. From germline, CDR1 is MNHEY and CDR2 SVGAGI. As DNA, the CDR3 is TGTGCCAGCAGTTCCGCCACCTACGAGCAGTACTTC. Residues: CASSSATYEQYF.

The rearrangement links TRBV27 to TRBJ1-4; 10 nucleotides align to TRBD1. Germline loops: CDR1 MNHEY, CDR2 SMNVEV (reference sequence). CDR3 size: 15 residues. The V gene end was trimmed by 2 bases and the J gene end by 7 bases; junction bases not matched to a gene: 4. The CDR3 reads CASSLTGTGVEKLFF. In nucleotides, the CDR3 is TGTGCCAGCAGTTTAACCGGGACAGGGGTTGAAAAACTGTTTTTT.

CDR3 in amino acids: CASTPGTGSYEQYF. DNA of the CDR3: TGTGCCAGCACCCCGGGGACAGGGTCCTACGAGCAGTACTTC. The V and J genes are TRBV7-8 and TRBJ2-7, with 9 bases aligning to TRBD1. The CDR3 covers 14 residues. Trimming removed 7 bases from V and 1 base from J; junction bases left unmatched: 5. The germline CDR1 and CDR2 sequences are SGHVS and FQNEAQ.

The sample holds a few counts of this clone. The chain has TRBV6-1 and TRBJ2-1, with 8 bases lining up with TRBD2. Germline assignment: CDR1 MNHNS and CDR2 SASEGT. V was clipped by 1 base and J by 4 bases; unmatched bases: 6. The CDR3 is 16 residues long. CDR3 loop: CASSEEVSGTYNEQFF. The DNA for the CDR3 is TGTGCCAGCAGTGAAGAAGTTAGCGGGACGTACAATGAGCAGTTCTTC.

The CDR3 region has the DNA TGTGCCAGCAGCGTAGGATCCGGGTTTGGTGGCTACACCTTC. Residues: CASSVGSGFGGYTF. J is TRBJ1-2 and V is TRBV9; D gene unclear. V gave up 0 bases and J gave up 7 bases, with 13 bases separating them. Germline V gene lookup returns CDR1 SGDLS and CDR2 YYNGEE. CDR3 size: 14 residues.

The CDR3 protein is CASSSPSTRVNEQFF. The CDR3 nucleotides read TGTGCCAGCAGCTCTCCTTCGACTAGGGTGAATGAGCAGTTCTTC. The gene calls are TRBV11-3 and TRBJ2-1; D is perhaps TRBD2 (6 bases). The V gene lost 4 bases and the J gene lost 7 bases, with 17 bases spanning the gap. The CDR3 is 15 residues long. In germline, CDR1 is SGHNT, CDR2 YENEEA.

The chain is built from TRBV29-1 and TRBJ2-7; D uncertain. CDR1 SQVTM and CDR2 ANQGSEA come from the germline V gene. V lost 5 bases and J 6 bases, leaving 8 bases between the germline ends. The CDR3 is 10 residues long. The CDR3 reads CSVRHSEQYF. Written as DNA, the CDR3 is TGCAGCGTTCGACATTCCGAGCAGTACTTC.

The V and J genes are TRBV7-2 and TRBJ2-7; possible D gene TRBD2, 8 bases. Germline V gene data show CDR1 as SGHTA and CDR2 as FQGNSA. The CDR3 covers 14 residues. V lost 7 bases, J lost 2 bases, and 15 bases lay in between. The CDR3 loop is CASTREGAAYEQYF. The DNA for the CDR3 is TGTGCCAGCACCCGGGAGGGGGCGGCCTACGAGCAGTACTTC.

J is TRBJ2-7 and V is TRBV30; TRBD2 aligns across 10 bases. The CDR3 sequence is 14 residues long. Per the germline V gene, CDR1 is GTSNPN and CDR2 is SVGIG (reference sequence). Unmatched junction bases numbered 13, after V lost 7 bases and J lost 7 bases. The CDR3 spells CALRGASGSGEQYF. In DNA, the CDR3 is TGTGCCTTGAGAGGAGCTAGCGGGAGTGGGGAGCAGTACTTC. Full variable domain (rest looked up from reference TRBV30 and TRBJ2-7): SQTIHQWPATLVQPVGSPLSLECTVEGTSNPNLYWYRQAAGRGLQLLFYSVGIGQISSEVPQNLSASRPQDRQFILSSKKLLLSDSGFYLCALRGASGSGEQYFGPGTRLTVT.

This clone was detected only once. The V call is TRBV2, the J call TRBJ2-7; possibly TRBD2 for D (5 bases). This CDR3 region has 14 residues. Deletions cut 8 bases from V and 7 bases from J, with 21 bases between. Germline lookup yields CDR1 SNHLY and CDR2 FYNNEI. CDR3 DNA sequence: TGTGCCAGCTCGAGAGTGAGACGGGGTGTAGAGCAGTACTTC. Protein: CASSRVRRGVEQYF.

The chain joins TRBV7-8 to TRBJ1-5, with D unclear. The germline CDR1 and CDR2 sequences are SGHVS and FQNEAQ. V shed 4 bases and J shed 7 bases, with 14 bases lying between them. This CDR3 region has 14 residues. CDR3: CASSSQAGSQPQHF. The CDR3 nucleotides are TGTGCCAGCAGCTCCCAGGCCGGGAGCCAGCCCCAGCATTTT.